The 28 T cell receptor beta chains below were found in one sample sequenced in a study of blood T cell repertoires in COVID-19. Sequencing was performed with immunoSEQ multiplex PCR; in TCRdb, only in-frame clones are kept and a portion is missing. The sample shows 100,000 to 150,000 clones, over 75% of them seen only once. Specimen: peripheral blood. The receptors were sampled from a man between 45 and 60 years old with acute or convalescent COVID-19.

This sequence joins TRBV29-1 and TRBJ2-7; 10 nucleotides align to TRBD2. Per germline, CDR1 SQVTM and CDR2 ANQGSEA. The CDR3 runs 13 residues. J gave up 5 bases and V 6 bases, and 7 bases lay outside the gene matches. CDR3 sequence (DNA): TGCAGCGTAAGCGGGAGGGCCAGGAACGAGCAGTACTTC. Protein product: CSVSGRARNEQYF.

The V and J genes are TRBV11-2 and TRBJ2-5; TRBD2 matches at 12 bases. With V trimmed by 3 bases and J by 2 bases, 10 bases remained unmatched. This CDR3 is 18 amino acids long. Germline-derived CDR1 and CDR2 are SGHAT and FQNNGV. The CDR3 region has the DNA TGTGCCAGCAGCTTGCGACTAGCGGGAGTTATGGGGCAAGAGACCCAGTACTTC. This gives the protein CASSLRLAGVMGQETQYF.

The V gene is TRBV6-2 or TRBV6-3, the J gene TRBJ1-5; 8 bases are a match to TRBD1. CDR1 and CDR2 (germline): MNHEY, SVGEGT. This CDR3 spans 13 amino acids. The J segment lost 7 bases and the V segment lost 5 bases, leaving 4 bases of the junction unmatched. CDR3 sequence reads: CASSGTGYQPQHF. CDR3 in DNA: TGTGCCAGCAGTGGGACAGGCTACCAGCCCCAGCATTTT.

The chain carries TRBV5-1 and TRBJ1-1, with D possibly matching TRBD1 (6 bases). This CDR3 has 13 residues. Germline V gene sequence: CDR1 SGHRS, CDR2 YFSETQ. The V end lost 4 bases, the J end lost 5 bases, and 12 bases lay between the germline ends. The CDR3 loop reads CASSLQGWTEAFF. CDR3 nucleotide sequence: TGCGCCAGCAGCCTACAGGGATGGACTGAAGCTTTCTTT.

The rearrangement links TRBV27 to TRBJ2-3; TRBD1 agrees at 7 bases. The CDR3 has 16 residues. From germline, CDR1 is MNHEY and CDR2 SMNVEV (reference sequence). Losses at the gene ends were 5 bases for V and 2 bases for J; bases not matched to a gene: 10. This chain's CDR3 is CASSPTGAALTDTQYF. DNA for the CDR3: TGTGCCAGCAGTCCCACAGGGGCCGCCCTCACAGATACGCAGTATTTT.

The chain is built from TRBV14 and TRBJ1-4, with a possible D match to TRBD1 (6 bases). Germline CDR1 reads SGHDN; CDR2 reads FVKESK. This CDR3 region has 16 residues. The V end was cut by 0 bases, the J end by 7 bases, with 15 bases between. The CDR3 DNA is TGTGCCAGCAGCCAAGACGCCGGGACACGCGCTGAAAAACTGTTTTTT. This translates into CASSQDAGTRAEKLFF. Based on the CDR3 plus reference TRBV14 and TRBJ1-4, the full variable domain is EAGVTQFPSHSVIEKGQTVTLRCDPISGHDNLYWYRRVMGKEIKFLLHFVKESKQDESGMPNNRFLAERTGGTYSTLKVQPAELEDSGVYFCASSQDAGTRAEKLFFGSGTQLSVL.

V is TRBV30 and J is TRBJ1-2; 8 bases match TRBD1. The CDR3 extends over 12 amino acids. Unmatched junction bases numbered 7, after V lost 5 bases and J lost 8 bases. Looked up from germline, CDR1 is GTSNPN and CDR2 is SVGIG (reference sequence). CDR3 coding DNA: TGTGCCTGGGCACAGGGGGTCGGGGGCTACACCTTC. This gives the protein CAWAQGVGGYTF.

Turning to this clone: Other DNA sequences in this sample translate to the same CDR3. J is TRBJ2-3 and V is TRBV25-1, with 8 bases lining up with TRBD2. The ends lost 2 bases at V and 2 bases at J; junction bases unmatched: 3. The CDR3 totals 15 residues. The germline V gene has CDR1 MGHDK and CDR2 SYGVNS. This chain's CDR3 is CASSEREGPTDTQYF. In DNA form, the CDR3 reads TGTGCCAGCAGTGAACGGGAGGGACCCACAGATACGCAGTATTTT.

This clone was counted a single time. V usage is TRBV30 and J usage is TRBJ2-1; tentatively, D is TRBD2 (6 bases). The CDR3 is 15 residues long. The germline V and J ends were trimmed by 3 bases and 3 bases, with 15 bases remaining between them. Germline CDR1 and CDR2: GTSNPN and SVGIG (reference sequence). CDR3 nucleotide sequence: TGTGCCTGGAGCGGGGGTAGTGTCGTCTACAATGAGCAGTTCTTC. It is translated as CAWSGGSVVYNEQFF.

The chain combines TRBV5-6 with TRBJ2-1; 9 bases align to TRBD2. Germline lookup yields CDR1 SGHDT and CDR2 YYEEEE. The ends lost 3 bases at V and 1 base at J; junction bases unmatched: 5. The CDR3 has 16 residues. CDR3 DNA: TGTGCCAGCAGCTACTCTAGCGGGGCTTCCTACAATGAGCAGTTCTTC. Its translation is CASSYSSGASYNEQFF.

This CDR3 reads CASSPDPGGTNEKLFF. CDR3 nucleotides: TGTGCCAGCTCACCGGACCCCGGGGGGACTAATGAAAAACTGTTTTTT. This rearrangement joins TRBV18 to TRBJ1-4, with D maybe TRBD1 (5 bases). The V gene's germline CDR1 is KGHSH and CDR2 LQKENI. V gave up 3 bases and J gave up 2 bases, with 13 bases separating them. The CDR3 covers 16 residues.

V gene TRBV9 combines with J gene TRBJ1-5; TRBD1 might be the D (6 bases). V lost 7 bases, J lost 5 bases, and 7 bases lay in between. The CDR3 runs to 11 residues. The germline CDR1 and CDR2 sequences are SGDLS and YYNGEE. CDR3 coding DNA: TGTGCCAGCGGGGGCTATCAGCCCCAGCATTTT. It yields the protein CASGGYQPQHF.

The chain joins TRBV5-1 to TRBJ2-3; TRBD2 matches at 7 bases. Looked up from germline, CDR1 is SGHRS and CDR2 is YFSETQ. J was trimmed by 4 bases and V by 1 base; bases with no gene match: 6. The CDR3 extends over 15 amino acids. For the CDR3, the DNA is TGCGCCAGCAGCTTGTGGGCGGGAGTAGCAGATACGCAGTATTTT. This sequence encodes CASSLWAGVADTQYF.

The chain joins TRBV9 to TRBJ2-3; D gene unclear. There are 16 residues in the CDR3. Germline V gene sequence: CDR1 SGDLS, CDR2 YYNGEE. Trimming pared 0 bases from V and 0 bases from J, leaving 11 bases between. Here the CDR3 DNA reads TGTGCCAGCAGCGTAGGATCCCAGTGGAGCACAGATACGCAGTATTTT. It specifies CASSVGSQWSTDTQYF.

The rearrangement links TRBV7-2 to TRBJ2-7; TRBD1 matches at 11 bases. Germline CDR1 SGHTA, CDR2 FQGNSA. The CDR3 covers 15 residues. The V gene end was trimmed by 2 bases and the J gene end by 6 bases; junction bases not matched to a gene: 6. Written as DNA, the CDR3 is TGTGCCAGCAGCTTAATCGGGACAGGGGGAGCCGAGCAGTACTTC. Its protein is CASSLIGTGGAEQYF.

The chain couples TRBV9 to TRBJ2-7, with D perhaps TRBD1 (6 bases). Trimming removed 0 bases at V and 4 bases at J, with 14 bases between. In germline, CDR1 is SGDLS, CDR2 YYNGEE. The CDR3 consists of 15 residues. In DNA form, the CDR3 reads TGTGCCAGCAGCGTAGGTACTGGGGGCCGATACGAGCAGTACTTC. It codes for CASSVGTGGRYEQYF.

The chain links TRBV6-5 to TRBJ2-7; 7 bases fit TRBD1. The V segment lost 2 bases and the J segment 6 bases; nucleotides outside the gene matches: 7. This CDR3 is built from 14 residues. Looked up from germline, CDR1 is MNHEY and CDR2 is SVGAGI. This CDR3 reads CASSYRDSESEQYF. The DNA of the CDR3 is TGTGCCAGCAGTTACCGGGACAGTGAAAGCGAGCAGTACTTC.

This rearrangement joins TRBV11-2 to TRBJ2-3; TRBD2 might be the D (5 bases). CDR3 length: 17 amino acids. Germline V CDR1 and CDR2: SGHAT, FQNNGV. V lost 1 base to trimming and J lost 3 bases, with 17 bases between them. The chain's CDR3 is CASSLVRPGLGTDTQYF. DNA for the CDR3: TGTGCCAGCAGCTTAGTTCGGCCGGGGTTAGGGACAGATACGCAGTATTTT. Filled out from reference TRBV11-2 and TRBJ2-3, the complete variable domain reads EAGVAQSPRYKIIEKRQSVAFWCNPISGHATLYWYQQILGQGPKLLIQFQNNGVVDDSQLPKDRFSAERLKGVDSTLKIQPAKLEDSAVYLCASSLVRPGLGTDTQYFGPGTRLTVL.

The chain links TRBV5-1 to TRBJ1-6; weak D call: TRBD1 (6 bases). The germline CDR1 and CDR2 sequences are SGHRS and YFSETQ. The germline V and J ends were trimmed by 6 bases and 9 bases, with 16 bases remaining between them. The CDR3 has 14 residues. The CDR3 loop is CASTYGTNFSPLHF. The CDR3, as DNA: TGCGCCAGCACCTACGGGACAAACTTTTCACCCCTCCACTTT.

The chain carries TRBV5-1 and TRBJ2-5, with D tentatively TRBD1 (5 bases). The CDR3 runs to 16 residues. Germline values: CDR1 SGHRS, CDR2 YFSETQ. Trimming removed 0 bases from V and 5 bases from J, with 17 bases in between. The chain's CDR3 is CASSLAFRQGEETQYF. CDR3 sequence (DNA): TGCGCCAGCAGCTTGGCTTTTCGGCAGGGCGAGGAGACCCAGTACTTC.

The genes are TRBV5-1 and TRBJ2-7; 7 positions agree with TRBD2. Per germline, CDR1 SGHRS and CDR2 YFSETQ. The CDR3 consists of 15 residues. Trimming cost V 6 bases and J 3 bases; bases outside gene matches: 12. CDR3 DNA sequence: TGCGCCAGCAACCGGGAGGCCCCACCCGACTACGAGCAGTACTTC. It encodes CASNREAPPDYEQYF.

The chain links TRBV7-9 to TRBJ2-5; weak D call: TRBD2 (6 bases). Trimming cost V 6 bases and J 8 bases, with 13 bases left between them. CDR1 is SEHNR and CDR2 is FQNEAQ in the germline V gene (reference sequence). The CDR3 runs to 12 residues. The chain's CDR3 is CASSSTLATQYF. For the CDR3, the DNA is TGTGCCAGCAGTTCGACACTAGCCACCCAGTACTTC.

The rearrangement links TRBV19 to TRBJ2-2, with D possibly TRBD2 on 6 matching bases. Germline-derived CDR1 and CDR2 are LNHDA and SQIVND (reference sequence). The V end was cut by 1 base, the J end by 2 bases, with 11 bases between. The CDR3 totals 16 residues. The CDR3 sequence: CASSIVSGRNTGELFF. The CDR3 DNA reads as TGTGCCAGTAGTATAGTATCCGGGAGAAACACCGGGGAGCTGTTTTTT.

DNA for the CDR3: TGTGCCAGCAGTTATAGCAGGGGTCAATCCTACGAGCAGTACTTC. It is translated as CASSYSRGQSYEQYF. V gene TRBV6-5 combines with J gene TRBJ2-7; a possible D gene is TRBD1 (6 bases). Germline CDR1 reads MNHEY; CDR2 reads SVGAGI. Between the trimmed V and J ends, which lost 3 bases and 1 base, there was a span of 13 bases. The CDR3 covers 15 residues.

V usage is TRBV11-3 and J usage is TRBJ2-3, with D hard to call. The CDR3 covers 12 residues. Germline values: CDR1 SGHNT, CDR2 YENEEA. The V gene lost 3 bases and the J gene lost 2 bases, with 3 bases spanning the gap. The CDR3 DNA follows: TGTGCCAGCAGCTTCCACACAGATACGCAGTATTTT. It yields the protein CASSFHTDTQYF.

The rearrangement links TRBV7-2 to TRBJ1-5; no definite D call. Germline V gene data show CDR1 as SGHTA and CDR2 as FQGNSA. This CDR3 has 13 residues. V lost 2 bases to trimming and J lost 4 bases, with 6 bases between them. Written as DNA, the CDR3 is TGTGCCAGCAGCTTACGCGGGAATCAGCCCCAGCATTTT. It specifies CASSLRGNQPQHF.

V is TRBV6-5 and J is TRBJ2-3, with D unclear. CDR1 MNHEY and CDR2 SVGAGI come from the germline V gene. The CDR3 has 11 residues. V lost 6 bases and J 3 bases, leaving 4 bases between the germline ends. CDR3: CASRSTDTQYF. For the CDR3, the DNA is TGTGCCAGCAGGAGTACAGATACGCAGTATTTT.

J is TRBJ2-7 and V is TRBV7-9; 9 bases map to TRBD1. V was pared by 5 bases and J by 7 bases, with 6 bases of the junction left unmatched. The CDR3 is 13 residues long. Per the germline V gene, CDR1 is SEHNR and CDR2 is FQNEAQ (reference sequence). CDR3 in DNA: TGTGCCAGCAGCCGGGACAGGGCAGGGGAGCAGTACTTC. It is translated as CASSRDRAGEQYF.